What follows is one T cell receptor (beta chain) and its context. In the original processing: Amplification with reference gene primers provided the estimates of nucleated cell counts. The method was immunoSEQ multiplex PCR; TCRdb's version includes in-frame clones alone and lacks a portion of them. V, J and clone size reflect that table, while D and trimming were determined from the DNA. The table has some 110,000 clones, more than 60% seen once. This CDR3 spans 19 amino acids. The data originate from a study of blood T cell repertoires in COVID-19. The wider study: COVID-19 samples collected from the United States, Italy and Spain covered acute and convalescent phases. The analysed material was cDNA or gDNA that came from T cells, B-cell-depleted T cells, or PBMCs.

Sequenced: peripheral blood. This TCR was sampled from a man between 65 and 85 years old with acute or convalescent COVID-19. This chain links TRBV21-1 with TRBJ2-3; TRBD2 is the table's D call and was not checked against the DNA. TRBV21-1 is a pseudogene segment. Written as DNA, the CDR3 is TGTGCCAGCAGCAAAACCATAGCGGGAGGCGATACTAGCACAGATACGCAGTATTTT. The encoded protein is CASSKTIAGGDTSTDTQYF.